This passage covers 9 T cell receptor beta chains from one sample sequenced in a study of T-cell memory formation after mild COVID-19. Using its own MiXCR run on the 5' RACE reads, TCRdb lists one record per CDR3 protein. This table holds hundreds of thousands of distinct CDR3 sequences, roughly an eighth found once. The specimen was PBMCs or a T cell subset sorted from them (not recorded which). The receptors originated from a man aged 18 to 35 who had mild COVID-19 (a few samples of this study predate the infection). Cell type and time point are not known.

This clonotype was observed a few times. CDR3 sequence: CASSVDGANTGELFF. CDR3 in DNA: TGTGCCAGCAGCGTGGACGGAGCGAACACCGGGGAGCTGTTTTTT. This chain uses TRBV9 with TRBJ2-2; D gene unclear. The CDR3 spans 15 residues. Germline V gives CDR1 SGDLS, CDR2 YYNGEE. V was cut by 2 bases and J by 0 bases, with 8 bases left in between. The entire variable domain, with the rest obtained from reference TRBV9 and TRBJ2-2, is as follows: DSGVTQTPKHLITATGQRVTLRCSPRSGDLSVYWYQQSLDQGLQFLIQYYNGEERAKGNILERFSAQQFPDLHSELNLSSLELGDSALYFCASSVDGANTGELFFGEGSRLTVL.

The V call is TRBV5-5, the J call TRBJ1-1, with D perhaps matching TRBD1 (6 bases). The CDR3 loop spans 18 amino acids. V was clipped by 0 bases and J by 6 bases, with 24 bases between them. Germline assignment: CDR1 SGHKS and CDR2 YYEKEE (reference sequence). CDR3 DNA: TGTGCCAGCAGCTTGGAGTGGATGGGGGGCGCGTCTTGGGCTGAAGCTTTCTTT. Translating gives CASSLEWMGGASWAEAFF.

The chain is built from TRBV6-5 and TRBJ2-2, with unresolved D. This CDR3 contains 13 residues. Germline V gene sequence: CDR1 MNHEY, CDR2 SVGAGI. Trimming shortened V by 4 bases and J by 1 base, and 4 bases separated the two germline ends. The DNA of the CDR3 is TGTGCCAGCAGTTCAGAGAACACCGGGGAGCTGTTTTTT. This encodes CASSSENTGELFF.

This clonotype was seen a few times. The V and J genes are TRBV7-9 and TRBJ2-6; TRBD1 might be the D (6 bases). The CDR3 sequence is 22 residues long. V lost 0 bases and J 3 bases, leaving 27 bases between the germline ends. Germline V lookup: CDR1 SEHNR, CDR2 FQNEAQ (reference sequence). The CDR3 spells CASSLALGSGAQFSLGANVLTF. As DNA, the CDR3 is TGTGCCAGCAGCTTAGCGCTCGGGTCAGGGGCTCAATTCTCCCTTGGGGCCAACGTCCTGACTTTC.

This clonotype appeared a few times. V gene TRBV4-3 combines with J gene TRBJ1-4; 8 nucleotides line up with TRBD1. Looked up from germline, CDR1 is LGHNA and CDR2 is YSLEER. The J segment lost 2 bases and the V segment lost 4 bases, leaving 3 bases of the junction unmatched. The CDR3 extends over 15 amino acids. CDR3 loop: CASSRRQGTNEKLFF. The DNA for the CDR3 is TGCGCCAGCAGCCGGAGACAGGGGACTAATGAAAAACTGTTTTTT.

In this sample, this clonotype turned up many times. V usage is TRBV20-1 and J usage is TRBJ2-1; TRBD2 aligns across 7 bases. The CDR3 totals 13 residues. Germline CDR1 DFQATT, CDR2 SNEGSKA (reference sequence). The trim removed 4 bases at V and 4 bases at J, leaving 4 bases unmatched. The CDR3 loop reads CSAMGGLYNEQFF. The CDR3 coding sequence is TGCAGTGCTATGGGAGGGCTATACAATGAGCAGTTCTTC.

This clonotype was counted between two and nine times. The chain joins TRBV6-2 or TRBV6-3 to TRBJ2-1, with a weak D call TRBD2 (5 bases). The CDR3 contains 11 residues. V gave up 9 bases and J gave up 5 bases, with 8 bases separating them. CDR1 and CDR2 (germline): MNHEY, SVGEGT. The CDR3 sequence: CASTRNNEQFF. The CDR3 DNA reads TGTGCCAGTACTAGAAACAATGAGCAGTTCTTC.

V is TRBV6-6 and J is TRBJ1-2; the D gene is possibly TRBD1 (5 bases). V was pared by 2 bases and J by 3 bases, with 19 bases between. Germline CDR1 is MNHNY and CDR2 is SVGAGI (reference sequence). The CDR3 contains 17 residues. CDR3 protein: CASSYLIQETAYYGYTF. CDR3 bases: TGTGCCAGCAGTTACCTAATACAGGAGACCGCATACTATGGCTACACCTTC.

At least ten counts were recorded for this clonotype. The V and J genes are TRBV9 and TRBJ2-1, with no clear D. From germline, CDR1 is SGDLS and CDR2 YYNGEE. V lost 4 bases and J 7 bases, leaving 6 bases between the germline ends. The CDR3 has 11 residues. CDR3 region: CASSTSNEQFF. In DNA form, the CDR3 reads TGTGCCAGCAGCACCAGTAATGAGCAGTTCTTC.